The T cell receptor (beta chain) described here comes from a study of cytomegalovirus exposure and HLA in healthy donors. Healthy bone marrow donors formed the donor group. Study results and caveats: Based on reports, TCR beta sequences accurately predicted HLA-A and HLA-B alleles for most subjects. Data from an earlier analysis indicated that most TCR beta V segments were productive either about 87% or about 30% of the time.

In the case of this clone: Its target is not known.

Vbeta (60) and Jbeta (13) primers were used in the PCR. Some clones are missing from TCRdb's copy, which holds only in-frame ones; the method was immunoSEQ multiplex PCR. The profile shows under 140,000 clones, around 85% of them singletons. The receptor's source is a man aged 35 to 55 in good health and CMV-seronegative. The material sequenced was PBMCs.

The CDR3 region is CASTRLQASGANSNQPQHF. In DNA, the CDR3 is TGTGCCAGCACAAGACTACAGGCCTCAGGGGCTAATAGCAATCAGCCCCAGCATTTT. The chain recombines TRBV28 with TRBJ1-5; the D gene is possibly TRBD1 (6 bases). V lost 7 bases to trimming and J lost 0 bases, with 25 bases between them. The CDR3 runs to 19 residues. CDR1 is MDHEN, CDR2 SYDVKM, per germline.